The clone carrying this TCR beta chain has more than one count but fewer than ten. Antigen unknown. Researchers used 5'RACE with constant-segment primers to make TCR alpha and TCR beta cDNA libraries that carry sample barcodes and UMIs. TCRdb re-derived calls from the 5' RACE reads in MiXCR, one entry per CDR3 protein. The top ten hold roughly 13% of the sample, which has roughly 380,000 distinct CDR3 sequences, around 28% seen once. This record comes from a study of T-cell memory formation after mild COVID-19. Study details: Each donor largely had its own TCR clusters. Overall study results and limits: Clonal second-wave expansions that peaked on day 37 had unconfirmed SARS-CoV-2 specificity.

The germline V gene has CDR1 SGHDT and CDR2 YYEEEE. CDR3 length: 12 residues. Trimming left V 4 bases short and J 12 bases short, with 16 bases between. The chain carries TRBV5-6 and TRBJ1-1, with D perhaps TRBD1 (5 bases). The sample taken for sequencing was PBMCs or a T cell subset sorted from them (not recorded which). The clonotype was recovered from an adult woman who had mild COVID-19 (a few samples of this study predate the infection). Cell type and time point are not known. As DNA, the CDR3 is TGTGCCAGCAGCCCCGGGGCAGGGTTGTCTTTCTTT. As protein: CASSPGAGLSFF.